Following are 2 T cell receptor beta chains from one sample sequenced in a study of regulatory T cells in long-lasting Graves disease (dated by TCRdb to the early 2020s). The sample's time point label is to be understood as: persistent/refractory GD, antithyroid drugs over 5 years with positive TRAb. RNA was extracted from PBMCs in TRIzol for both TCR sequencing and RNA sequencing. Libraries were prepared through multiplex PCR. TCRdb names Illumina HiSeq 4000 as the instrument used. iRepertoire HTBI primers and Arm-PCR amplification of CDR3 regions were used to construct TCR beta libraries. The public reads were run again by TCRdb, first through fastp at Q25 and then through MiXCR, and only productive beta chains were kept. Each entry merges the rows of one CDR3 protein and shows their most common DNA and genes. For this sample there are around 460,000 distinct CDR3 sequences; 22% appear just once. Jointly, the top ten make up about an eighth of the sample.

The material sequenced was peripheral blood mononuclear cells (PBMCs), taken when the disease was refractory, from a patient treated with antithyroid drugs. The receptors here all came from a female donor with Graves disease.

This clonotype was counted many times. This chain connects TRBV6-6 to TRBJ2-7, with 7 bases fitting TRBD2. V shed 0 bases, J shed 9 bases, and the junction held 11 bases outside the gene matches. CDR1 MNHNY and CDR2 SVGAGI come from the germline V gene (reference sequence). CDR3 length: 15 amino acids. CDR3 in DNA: TGTGCCAGCAGTTACTCGAGACTCCCAGCGGGACCGCAGTACTTC. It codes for CASSYSRLPAGPQYF.

CDR3 region: CSASGALNTEAFF. The DNA for the CDR3 is TGCAGTGCTAGCGGGGCGCTGAACACTGAAGCTTTCTTT. The chain links TRBV20-1 to TRBJ1-1; possible D gene TRBD1, 5 bases. The CDR3 extends over 13 amino acids. V was trimmed by 3 bases and J by 0 bases, leaving 8 bases between them. Germline loops: CDR1 DFQATT, CDR2 SNEGSKA (reference sequence).